The 27 T cell receptor beta chains reported below all come from one sample, sequenced in a study of CD8 T cells in Susac syndrome. The RNA, about 0.45 to 1 ug, was put through reverse transcription using random hexamers. A single record per CDR3 protein comes from TCRdb applying MiXCR to the immunoSEQ multiplex PCR reads. The repertoire has 50,000 or so distinct CDR3 sequences, approximately 94% of them found once; the top ten carry roughly 0.58%. The sequencing input was CD8+ T cells from PBMCs. All receptors derive from a human donor in good health.

A single count supports this clonotype. This rearrangement joins TRBV7-9 to TRBJ2-3; possibly TRBD2 for D (5 bases). Per germline, CDR1 SEHNR and CDR2 FQNEAQ (reference sequence). V was cut by 7 bases and J by 0 bases, with 8 bases left in between. The CDR3 sequence is 13 residues long. CDR3 in amino acids: CASKSGSTDTQYF. CDR3 DNA sequence: TGTGCCAGCAAGAGCGGCAGCACAGATACGCAGTATTTT.

This chain links TRBV29-1 with TRBJ2-1, with 11 bases lining up with TRBD2. Per the germline V gene, CDR1 is SQVTM and CDR2 is ANQGSEA. The CDR3 spans 14 residues. With 4 bases clipped from V and 6 bases from J, the junction kept 5 bases outside the gene matches. In DNA form, the CDR3 reads TGCAGCGTTGCTCTACTAGCGGGAGTCAATGAGCAGTTCTTC. Its translation is CSVALLAGVNEQFF.

The chain employs TRBV27 and TRBJ1-2, with 9 bases fitting TRBD1. J was trimmed by 6 bases and V by 6 bases; bases with no gene match: 5. The CDR3 is made up of 13 amino acids. CDR1 is MNHEY, CDR2 SMNVEV, per germline (reference sequence). The CDR3 DNA reads TGTGCCAGCAGCTATGGACAGGGGAATGGCTACACCTTC. Its protein is CASSYGQGNGYTF.

This sequence joins TRBV7-9 and TRBJ2-1; 7 bases map to TRBD2. CDR3 size: 16 residues. After removal of 0 bases from V and 5 bases from J, the junction contained 7 bases not matched to a gene. The V gene's germline CDR1 is SEHNR and CDR2 FQNEAQ (reference sequence). CDR3: CASSLARVGRNNEQFF. In DNA form, the CDR3 reads TGTGCCAGCAGCTTAGCGCGGGTCGGGAGGAACAATGAGCAGTTCTTC.

This clonotype has a handful of counts. The chain carries TRBV5-6 and TRBJ2-7, with TRBD2 matching over 8 bases. Germline lookup yields CDR1 SGHDT and CDR2 YYEEEE. The CDR3 is 15 amino acids. V shed 0 bases, J shed 5 bases, and the junction held 7 bases outside the gene matches. The CDR3 spells CASSLGREGLNEQYF. Written as DNA, the CDR3 is TGTGCCAGCAGCTTGGGACGGGAGGGCCTGAACGAGCAGTACTTC.

This clonotype is a singleton in its sample. The rearrangement uses TRBV6-6 and TRBJ2-1; D unresolved. Trimming took off 0 bases at V and 7 bases at J, with 4 bases between the two ends. The CDR3 is made up of 12 amino acids. CDR1 and CDR2 (germline): MNHNY, SVGAGI (reference sequence). The CDR3 here is CASSYSLNEQFF. The CDR3 DNA reads as TGTGCCAGCAGTTACTCGTTGAATGAGCAGTTCTTC.

V usage is TRBV27 and J usage is TRBJ2-7, with TRBD1 identical over 10 bases. The CDR3 consists of 14 residues. Germline loops: CDR1 MNHEY, CDR2 SMNVEV (reference sequence). Trimming cost V 5 bases and J 5 bases; bases outside gene matches: 6. Written as DNA, the CDR3 is TGTGCCAGCAGTCCGTCGACAGGGGGCGACGAGCAGTACTTC. Translating it yields CASSPSTGGDEQYF.

This chain joins TRBV2 and TRBJ2-3; 8 nucleotides line up with TRBD2. The V gene's germline CDR1 is SNHLY and CDR2 FYNNEI. This CDR3 region has 13 residues. V gave up 7 bases and J gave up 4 bases; unmatched junction bases: 4. As DNA, the CDR3 is TGTGCCAGCAAGGCGGGAGGCCCAGATACGCAGTATTTT. It specifies CASKAGGPDTQYF.

V and J are TRBV28 and TRBJ2-7; D could derive from TRBD1 or TRBD2 (5 bases each). V lost 5 bases and J lost 7, with 12 bases in between. CDR1 and CDR2 (germline): MDHEN, SYDVKM. This CDR3 region has 12 residues. CDR3 residues: CASSHRGEEQYF. The DNA for the CDR3 is TGTGCCAGCAGTCACAGAGGGGAGGAGCAGTACTTC.

This chain uses TRBV10-2 with TRBJ2-7; D is unclear. Germline V gene data show CDR1 as WSHSY and CDR2 as SAAADI. With 8 bases removed from V and 3 bases from J, the gap between germline ends came to 17 bases. The CDR3 spans 14 residues. The CDR3 protein is CASWVAGGDYEQYF. The CDR3 region has the DNA TGCGCCAGCTGGGTTGCTGGCGGAGACTACGAGCAGTACTTC.

In this sample, this clonotype turned up a few times. The chain is built from TRBV19 and TRBJ1-2, with D maybe TRBD1 (5 bases). The CDR3 loop spans 13 amino acids. Germline lookup yields CDR1 LNHDA and CDR2 SQIVND (reference sequence). The germline V and J ends were trimmed by 5 bases and 2 bases, with 9 bases remaining between them. CDR3 sequence reads: CASSPGPNYGYTF. The CDR3 DNA reads TGTGCCAGTAGTCCGGGGCCCAACTATGGCTACACCTTC. The variable domain in full, completed from reference TRBV19 and TRBJ1-2, reads DGGITQSPKYLFRKEGQNVTLSCEQNLNHDAMYWYRQDPGQGLRLIYYSQIVNDFQKGDIAEGYSVSREKKESFPLTVTSAQKNPTAFYLCASSPGPNYGYTFGSGTRLTVV.

This clonotype was picked up one time. The chain carries TRBV6-1 and TRBJ1-4; D is ambiguous. The CDR3 runs to 16 residues. Germline-derived CDR1 and CDR2 are MNHNS and SASEGT. V was clipped by 6 bases and J by 8 bases, with 22 bases between them. CDR3 in DNA: TGTGCCAGCAGCTCCTTAGGACGGATCGGTCTCGAAAAACTGTTTTTT. This codes for CASSSLGRIGLEKLFF.

This clonotype was seen a single time. The chain couples TRBV10-1 to TRBJ1-1, with 7 bases lining up with TRBD1. Germline V lookup: CDR1 WNHNN, CDR2 SYGVQD (reference sequence). The CDR3 sequence is 14 residues long. Trimming removed 6 bases from V and 3 bases from J; junction bases left unmatched: 7. The CDR3 sequence: CASREQGRDTEAFF. The DNA of the CDR3 is TGCGCCAGCAGAGAACAGGGGAGGGACACTGAAGCTTTCTTT.

This chain links TRBV6-1 with TRBJ2-7, with TRBD1 matching 7 bases. CDR1 MNHNS and CDR2 SASEGT come from the germline V gene. This CDR3 spans 16 amino acids. Trimming removed 3 bases from V and 7 bases from J; junction bases left unmatched: 15. The CDR3 nucleotides are TGTGCCAGCAGTGAGGCCTCAGGGGGTGGACCTGAAGAGCAGTACTTC. Protein: CASSEASGGGPEEQYF.

This sequence joins TRBV29-1 and TRBJ2-1; D gene ambiguous. V was trimmed by 3 bases and J by 4 bases, leaving 10 bases between them. Germline V gene sequence: CDR1 SQVTM, CDR2 ANQGSEA. The CDR3 spans 13 residues. CDR3 sequence reads: CSVDWYGYNEQFF. As DNA, the CDR3 is TGCAGCGTTGACTGGTATGGTTACAATGAGCAGTTCTTC.

In nucleotides, the CDR3 is TGTGCCAGCAGCCTTCGACAGGAGAGCACAGATACGCAGTATTTT. This translates into CASSLRQESTDTQYF. The rearrangement joins TRBV4-2 to TRBJ2-3; D possibly corresponds to TRBD1 (6 bases). The CDR3 loop spans 15 amino acids. V lost 4 bases, J lost 0 bases, and 11 bases lay in between. Germline assignment: CDR1 LGHNA and CDR2 YNFKEQ.

CDR3 amino acids: CSVLITGTDAGYTF. The CDR3 DNA reads as TGCAGCGTTCTAATCACCGGGACAGACGCTGGCTACACCTTC. V usage is TRBV29-1 and J usage is TRBJ1-2; 7 positions match TRBD1. The CDR3 is 14 residues long. CDR1 is SQVTM and CDR2 is ANQGSEA in the germline V gene. Germline trimming cut 5 bases from V and 7 bases from J; bases unmatched to any gene: 13.

The CDR3 DNA reads TGTGCCAGCAGCTACGGACTAGCGGGAGTGGCCTCCTACGAGCAGTACTTC. Translated, it gives CASSYGLAGVASYEQYF. This chain joins TRBV28 and TRBJ2-7, with 13 positions matching TRBD2. The germline CDR1 and CDR2 sequences are MDHEN and SYDVKM. V was pared by 6 bases and J by 0 bases, with 8 bases of the junction left unmatched. CDR3 length equals 17 residues.

CDR3 in amino acids: CASIGPYGETQYF. The CDR3 nucleotides are TGTGCCAGCATCGGGCCTTACGGAGAGACCCAGTACTTC. The chain is built from TRBV7-9 and TRBJ2-5; D is unclear. Germline lookup yields CDR1 SEHNR and CDR2 FQNEAQ (reference sequence). Trimming took 7 bases from V and 4 from J, leaving 13 bases between them. The length of the CDR3 is 13 residues.

This CDR3 reads CASSLSGRVHNEQFF. The CDR3 region has the DNA TGTGCCAGCAGCTTAAGCGGGAGAGTCCACAATGAGCAGTTCTTC. The chain combines TRBV5-6 with TRBJ2-1; 8 bases map to TRBD2. CDR3 length equals 15 residues. J gave up 5 bases and V 2 bases, and 6 bases lay outside the gene matches. The germline V gene encodes CDR1 SGHDT and CDR2 YYEEEE.

The chain employs TRBV9 and TRBJ2-1; a weak D match, TRBD2 (6 bases). Germline CDR1 and CDR2: SGDLS and YYNGEE. This CDR3 region has 15 residues. Between the trimmed V and J ends, which lost 2 bases and 8 bases, there was a span of 17 bases. CDR3 loop: CASSVGGSVGYEQFF. The DNA for the CDR3 is TGTGCCAGCAGCGTTGGAGGGAGTGTCGGTTATGAGCAGTTCTTC.

This chain uses TRBV2 with TRBJ1-5; maybe TRBD1 (6 bases). CDR1 and CDR2 (germline): SNHLY, FYNNEI. V was shortened by 7 bases and J by 0 bases, with 22 bases between the two germline ends. The CDR3 totals 18 residues. The CDR3 sequence is CASTGRTEAFYSNQPQHF. The CDR3 coding sequence is TGTGCCAGCACCGGCAGGACAGAAGCTTTCTATAGCAATCAGCCCCAGCATTTT.

V usage is TRBV23-1 and J usage is TRBJ2-7; D might be TRBD1 (5 bases). TRBV23-1 is marked as an open reading frame, function uncertain. The CDR3 sequence is 15 residues long. Trimming cost V 0 bases and J 2 bases, with 11 bases left between them. This chain's CDR3 is CASSQSPTGPYEQYF. In DNA form, the CDR3 reads TGCGCCAGCAGTCAATCCCCTACAGGTCCCTACGAGCAGTACTTC.

The genes are TRBV27 and TRBJ1-6; D uncertain. This CDR3 comprises 10 residues. CDR1 and CDR2 (germline): MNHEY, SMNVEV (reference sequence). V lost 4 bases to trimming and J lost 14 bases, with 6 bases between them. The CDR3 DNA follows: TGTGCCAGCAGTTCTGGTGCCCTCCACTTT. It yields the protein CASSSGALHF.

The chain links TRBV29-1 to TRBJ2-3; no definite D call. The CDR3 contains 15 residues. Germline-derived CDR1 and CDR2 are SQVTM and ANQGSEA. V was trimmed by 1 base and J by 2 bases, leaving 13 bases between them. CDR3 sequence (DNA): TGCAGCGTTGAAGGGGTAGCAACCTACACAGATACGCAGTATTTT. It codes for CSVEGVATYTDTQYF.

The DNA of the CDR3 is TGTGCCAGCAGTTTCGGGACGCCTGAAGCTTTCTTT. It yields the protein CASSFGTPEAFF. The genes are TRBV28 and TRBJ1-1; a weak D match, TRBD1 (5 bases). The germline gives CDR1 MDHEN, CDR2 SYDVKM. The CDR3 length is 12 residues. The V and J ends lost 3 bases and 6 bases respectively, with 8 bases between them.

The chain is built from TRBV2 and TRBJ2-2, with 14 bases matching TRBD2. The junction had 1 base not matched to a gene; V was cut back by 6 bases and J by 7 bases. The CDR3 spans 14 residues. In germline, CDR1 is SNHLY, CDR2 FYNNEI. This CDR3 is CASSGLAGGGELFF. The CDR3 bases are TGTGCCAGCAGCGGACTAGCGGGGGGCGGGGAGCTGTTTTTT. Filled out from reference TRBV2 and TRBJ2-2, the complete variable domain reads EPEVTQTPSHQVTQMGQEVILRCVPISNHLYFYWYRQILGQKVEFLVSFYNNEISEKSEIFDDQFSVERPDGSNFTLKIRSTKLEDSAMYFCASSGLAGGGELFFGEGSRLTVL.